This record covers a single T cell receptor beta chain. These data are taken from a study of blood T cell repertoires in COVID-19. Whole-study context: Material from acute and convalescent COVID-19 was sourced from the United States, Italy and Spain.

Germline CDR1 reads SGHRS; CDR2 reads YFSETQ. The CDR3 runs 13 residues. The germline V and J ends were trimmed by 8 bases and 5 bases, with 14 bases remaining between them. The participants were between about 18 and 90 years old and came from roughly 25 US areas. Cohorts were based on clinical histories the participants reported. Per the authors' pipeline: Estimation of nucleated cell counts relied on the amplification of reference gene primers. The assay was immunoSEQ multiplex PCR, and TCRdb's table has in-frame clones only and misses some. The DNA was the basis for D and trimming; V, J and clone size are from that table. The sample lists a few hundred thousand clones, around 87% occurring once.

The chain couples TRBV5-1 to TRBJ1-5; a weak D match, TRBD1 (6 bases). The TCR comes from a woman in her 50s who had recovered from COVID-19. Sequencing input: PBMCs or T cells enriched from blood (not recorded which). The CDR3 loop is CARGKGGYQPQHF. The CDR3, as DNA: TGCGCCAGAGGGAAAGGGGGTTATCAGCCCCAGCATTTT.